This TCR beta chain is from a study of shared clonotypes between healthy human individuals. General study findings and limits: Some naive CD4 clonotypes, about 5.5%, turned up in common across a few donors. What naive subsets generally showed was a larger estimated richness than memory subsets showed.

Details on this clone: Its specificity is unknown.

In replicate PCRs of sorted subsets, around 0.2 ug DNA, tens of thousands of T cell genomes, was used. Profiled with immunoSEQ multiplex PCR; TCRdb holds only in-frame clones, not every one. In the table there are around 2.3 million clones, roughly 95% of which are singletons. V was pared by 4 bases and J by 4 bases, with 11 bases between. From germline, CDR1 is SGHRS and CDR2 YFSETQ. The CDR3 totals 14 residues. The sequence was collected from a man aged 18 to 30 in good health. The V call is TRBV5-1, the J call TRBJ1-4; a weak D match, TRBD1 (5 bases). Sequencing input: naive CD4+ T cells sorted from blood. Subset given: CD45RA+ positively selected. CDR3 protein: CASSPGPSNEKLFF. CDR3 DNA sequence: TGCGCCAGCAGCCCGGGGCCCAGTAATGAAAAACTGTTTTTT.